This TCR beta chain was documented in a study of blood T cell repertoires in COVID-19. Across the whole study: The origin of the acute and convalescent COVID-19 samples was the United States, Italy and Spain.

The CDR3 is 15 residues long. In germline, CDR1 is MNHEY, CDR2 SVGAGI. Trimming took 4 bases from V and 4 from J; bases not matched to a gene: 2. Repertoires were generated with immunoSEQ multiplex PCR, while TCRdb's copy carries only in-frame clones and drops some. The profile shows around 130,000 clones, around 84% of them singletons. This sequence was found in a human donor in a cohort sampled during active COVID-19. The sequenced material came from peripheral blood. The chain uses TRBV6-5 and TRBJ1-5; 12 bases match TRBD1. Here the CDR3 reads CASSWGQGANQPQHF. CDR3 in DNA: TGTGCCAGCAGTTGGGGACAGGGGGCGAATCAGCCCCAGCATTTT.